The rows below give T cell receptor beta chains drawn from one sample of a study of T cells in Graves' hyperthyroidism and ophthalmopathy. TCRdb analysed the multiplex PCR reads with MiXCR anew, one entry per CDR3 protein. The sample holds a few hundred thousand distinct CDR3 sequences; 35% to 55% are singletons and the top ten take roughly 8.2%. The sequenced sample consisted of peripheral blood or thyroid tissue (not recorded which). The source is a woman in her late teens or twenties with Graves' hyperthyroidism. Both conserved end residues are part of each CDR3. Each record gives: clone size, J gene, D gene, V gene, CDR3 protein, CDR3 DNA. A D gene is named only where the DNA matches it firmly. Clone size is given for some rows only: seen once, a few or many times, or a class if the clone is expanded.

abundance: -; j_gene: TRBJ1-2; d_gene: -; v_gene: TRBV2; CDR3aa: CASSDPDPTGGYTF; CDR3nt: TGTGCCAGCAGTGACCCAGACCCCACGGGTGGCTACACCTTC
abundance: few; j_gene: TRBJ2-5; d_gene: TRBD2; v_gene: TRBV11-2; CDR3aa: CASSLAGTSLQTQYF; CDR3nt: TGTGCCAGCAGCTTAGCCGGGACTAGCCTCCAGACCCAGTACTTC
abundance: few; j_gene: TRBJ2-7; d_gene: TRBD2; v_gene: TRBV29-1; CDR3aa: CSALQPLAGDVVYEQYF; CDR3nt: TGCAGCGCCTTACAACCTTTAGCGGGAGATGTGGTCTACGAGCAGTACTTC
abundance: -; j_gene: TRBJ2-7; d_gene: -; v_gene: TRBV10-3; CDR3aa: CAISDSTGVNYEQYF; CDR3nt: TGTGCCATCAGTGATTCCACCGGGGTCAACTACGAGCAGTACTTC
abundance: many; j_gene: TRBJ1-1; d_gene: -; v_gene: TRBV7-9; CDR3aa: CASSILGNTEAFF; CDR3nt: TGTGCCAGCAGCATATTGGGGAACACTGAAGCTTTCTTT
abundance: few; j_gene: TRBJ2-5; d_gene: TRBD1; v_gene: TRBV12-3/TRBV12-4; CDR3aa: CASSPPGTAQETQYF; CDR3nt: TGTGCCAGCTCACCACCCGGGACAGCACAAGAGACCCAGTACTTC
abundance: -; j_gene: TRBJ1-4; d_gene: TRBD1; v_gene: TRBV12-3/TRBV12-4; CDR3aa: CASSFVGTGGEKLFF; CDR3nt: TGTGCCAGCAGTTTCGTAGGGACAGGGGGTGAAAAACTGTTTTTT
abundance: -; j_gene: TRBJ2-2; d_gene: TRBD1; v_gene: TRBV6-1; CDR3aa: CASSDRGLSGELFF; CDR3nt: TGTGCCAGCAGTGACAGGGGGCTAAGCGGGGAGCTGTTTTTT
abundance: many; j_gene: TRBJ1-2; d_gene: -; v_gene: TRBV7-9; CDR3aa: CASSLAPASYGYTF; CDR3nt: TGTGCCAGCAGCTTAGCGCCTGCATCCTATGGCTACACCTTC
abundance: -; j_gene: TRBJ2-1; d_gene: TRBD1; v_gene: TRBV10-3; CDR3aa: CAIAGGYNEQFF; CDR3nt: TGTGCCATCGCAGGGGGCTACAATGAGCAGTTCTTC
abundance: few; j_gene: TRBJ1-4; d_gene: -; v_gene: TRBV12-3/TRBV12-4; CDR3aa: CASSSLQGATNEKLFF; CDR3nt: TGTGCCAGCAGTTCGCTACAGGGTGCAACTAATGAAAAACTGTTTTTT
abundance: -; j_gene: TRBJ2-5; d_gene: TRBD1; v_gene: TRBV7-2; CDR3aa: CASMGGQAQETQYF; CDR3nt: TGTGCCAGCATGGGGGGACAGGCACAAGAGACCCAGTACTTC
abundance: -; j_gene: TRBJ1-3; d_gene: -; v_gene: TRBV19; CDR3aa: CASSIKRRLLSSGNTIYF; CDR3nt: TGTGCCAGTAGTATAAAAAGAAGACTCCTGAGCTCTGGAAACACCATATATTTT
abundance: -; j_gene: TRBJ1-5; d_gene: -; v_gene: TRBV12-3/TRBV12-4; CDR3aa: CASSAGWGGNQPQHF; CDR3nt: TGTGCCAGCAGCGCTGGCTGGGGTGGAAATCAGCCCCAGCATTTT
abundance: -; j_gene: TRBJ2-7; d_gene: TRBD2; v_gene: TRBV29-1; CDR3aa: CASSYLDSGGYEQYF; CDR3nt: TGTGCCAGCAGCTATCTTGACTCGGGAGGTTACGAGCAGTACTTC
abundance: -; j_gene: TRBJ2-7; d_gene: -; v_gene: TRBV3-1; CDR3aa: CASSQDPGPYEQYF; CDR3nt: TGTGCCAGCAGCCAAGATCCGGGGCCCTACGAGCAGTACTTC
abundance: -; j_gene: TRBJ1-5; d_gene: -; v_gene: TRBV29-1; CDR3aa: CSVVFFGANQPQHF; CDR3nt: TGCAGCGTTGTATTTTTCGGAGCAAATCAGCCCCAGCATTTT
abundance: -; j_gene: TRBJ2-5; d_gene: TRBD2; v_gene: TRBV7-6; CDR3aa: CASSLGTSGNQETQYF; CDR3nt: TGTGCCAGCAGCTTAGGGACTAGCGGGAACCAAGAGACCCAGTACTTC
abundance: once; j_gene: TRBJ2-7; d_gene: TRBD2; v_gene: TRBV20-1; CDR3aa: CSAPTSGRVHEQYF; CDR3nt: TGCAGTGCACCTACTAGCGGGAGGGTCCACGAGCAGTACTTC
abundance: -; j_gene: TRBJ1-2; d_gene: TRBD1; v_gene: TRBV5-5; CDR3aa: CASSLGTGSQPQHGYTF; CDR3nt: TGTGCCAGCAGCTTAGGGACAGGGTCTCAGCCCCAGCATGGCTACACCTTC
abundance: few; j_gene: TRBJ1-2; d_gene: -; v_gene: TRBV9; CDR3aa: CASSAPGGPNYGYTF; CDR3nt: TGTGCCAGCAGCGCCCCGGGCGGACCTAACTATGGCTACACCTTC
abundance: few; j_gene: TRBJ2-7; d_gene: TRBD1; v_gene: TRBV2; CDR3aa: CASSVQGSRAYEQYF; CDR3nt: TGTGCCAGCAGTGTACAGGGGAGTAGGGCCTACGAGCAGTACTTC
abundance: -; j_gene: TRBJ2-3; d_gene: TRBD2; v_gene: TRBV5-1; CDR3aa: CASNPAGEAGAADTQYF; CDR3nt: TGCGCCAGCAACCCCGCGGGGGAAGCGGGAGCGGCAGATACGCAGTATTTT
abundance: -; j_gene: TRBJ2-3; d_gene: -; v_gene: TRBV29-1; CDR3aa: CSVDLEFLTDTQYF; CDR3nt: TGCAGCGTTGATCTCGAGTTCCTCACAGATACGCAGTATTTT
abundance: few; j_gene: TRBJ2-7; d_gene: TRBD1; v_gene: TRBV19; CDR3aa: CASSIEGQGEHEQYF; CDR3nt: TGTGCCAGTAGTATAGAGGGACAGGGCGAACACGAGCAGTACTTC
abundance: -; j_gene: TRBJ1-4; d_gene: -; v_gene: TRBV7-9; CDR3aa: CASSGDGWSNEKLFF; CDR3nt: TGTGCCAGCAGCGGCGACGGCTGGTCGAATGAAAAACTGTTTTTT
abundance: -; j_gene: TRBJ1-6; d_gene: -; v_gene: TRBV7-9; CDR3aa: CASSEGLARSDSPLHF; CDR3nt: TGTGCCAGCAGTGAAGGGTTGGCCAGGTCGGATTCACCCCTCCACTTT
abundance: once; j_gene: TRBJ1-1; d_gene: -; v_gene: TRBV20-1; CDR3aa: CSALNGPVDTEAFF; CDR3nt: TGCAGTGCTTTGAATGGACCCGTGGACACTGAAGCTTTCTTT
abundance: many; j_gene: TRBJ1-5; d_gene: TRBD1; v_gene: TRBV7-4; CDR3aa: CASSSGGLNNQPQHF; CDR3nt: TGTGCCAGCAGCTCAGGGGGGCTGAACAATCAGCCCCAGCATTTT
abundance: few; j_gene: TRBJ1-2; d_gene: -; v_gene: TRBV25-1; CDR3aa: CANQDSYGYTF; CDR3nt: TGTGCCAATCAGGACAGCTATGGCTACACCTTC
abundance: -; j_gene: TRBJ1-5; d_gene: TRBD1; v_gene: TRBV20-1; CDR3aa: CSAREGQDGNQPQHF; CDR3nt: TGCAGTGCTAGAGAGGGACAGGACGGCAATCAGCCCCAGCATTTT
abundance: many; j_gene: TRBJ2-5; d_gene: -; v_gene: TRBV7-3; CDR3aa: CASSPGGQQETQYF; CDR3nt: TGTGCCAGCAGCCCCGGGGGCCAGCAAGAGACCCAGTACTTC
abundance: -; j_gene: TRBJ1-5; d_gene: -; v_gene: TRBV19; CDR3aa: CASSIQGEGQSQHF; CDR3nt: TGTGCCAGTAGTATACAGGGAGAGGGTCAGTCCCAGCATTTT
abundance: -; j_gene: TRBJ2-7; d_gene: -; v_gene: TRBV10-3; CDR3aa: CASSKPYRTYEQYF; CDR3nt: TGTGCCAGCAGTAAACCTTACAGGACCTACGAGCAGTACTTC
abundance: -; j_gene: TRBJ2-3; d_gene: TRBD2; v_gene: TRBV20-1; CDR3aa: CSAVAGLDTQYF; CDR3nt: TGCAGTGCGGTAGCGGGATTGGATACGCAGTATTTT
abundance: -; j_gene: TRBJ1-6; d_gene: TRBD1; v_gene: TRBV2; CDR3aa: CASRRDRGVSPLHF; CDR3nt: TGTGCCAGCAGGAGGGACAGGGGAGTTTCACCCCTCCACTTT
abundance: -; j_gene: TRBJ1-5; d_gene: -; v_gene: TRBV12-3/TRBV12-4; CDR3aa: CASSLAVISNQPQHF; CDR3nt: TGTGCCAGCAGTTTAGCAGTCATTAGCAATCAGCCCCAGCATTTT
abundance: -; j_gene: TRBJ2-7; d_gene: -; v_gene: TRBV20-1; CDR3aa: CSASEGHEQYF; CDR3nt: TGCAGTGCTTCGGAGGGCCACGAGCAGTACTTC
abundance: many; j_gene: TRBJ1-3; d_gene: -; v_gene: TRBV7-3; CDR3aa: CASSSGAAGNTIYF; CDR3nt: TGTGCCAGCAGCTCAGGGGCGGCTGGAAACACCATATATTTT
abundance: -; j_gene: TRBJ1-5; d_gene: -; v_gene: TRBV6-1; CDR3aa: CASSEFGPLRAYSNQPQHF; CDR3nt: TGTGCCAGCAGTGAATTCGGGCCACTCAGGGCATATAGCAATCAGCCCCAGCATTTT
abundance: many; j_gene: TRBJ1-1; d_gene: TRBD1; v_gene: TRBV19; CDR3aa: CASKDRADEAFF; CDR3nt: TGTGCCTCAAAGGACAGGGCCGATGAAGCTTTCTTT